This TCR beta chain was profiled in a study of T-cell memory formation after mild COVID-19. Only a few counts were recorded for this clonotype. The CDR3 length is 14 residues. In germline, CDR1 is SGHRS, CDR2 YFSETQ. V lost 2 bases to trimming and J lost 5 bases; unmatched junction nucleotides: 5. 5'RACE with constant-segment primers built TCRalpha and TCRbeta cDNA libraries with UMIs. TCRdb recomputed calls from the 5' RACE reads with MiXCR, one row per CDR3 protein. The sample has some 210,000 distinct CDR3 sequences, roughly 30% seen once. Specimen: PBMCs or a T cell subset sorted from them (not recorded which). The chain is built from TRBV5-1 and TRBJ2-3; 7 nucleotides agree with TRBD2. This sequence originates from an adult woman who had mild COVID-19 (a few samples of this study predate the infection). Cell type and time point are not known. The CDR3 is CASSFTGGGDTQYF. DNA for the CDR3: TGCGCCAGCAGCTTTACGGGAGGCGGAGATACGCAGTATTTT.